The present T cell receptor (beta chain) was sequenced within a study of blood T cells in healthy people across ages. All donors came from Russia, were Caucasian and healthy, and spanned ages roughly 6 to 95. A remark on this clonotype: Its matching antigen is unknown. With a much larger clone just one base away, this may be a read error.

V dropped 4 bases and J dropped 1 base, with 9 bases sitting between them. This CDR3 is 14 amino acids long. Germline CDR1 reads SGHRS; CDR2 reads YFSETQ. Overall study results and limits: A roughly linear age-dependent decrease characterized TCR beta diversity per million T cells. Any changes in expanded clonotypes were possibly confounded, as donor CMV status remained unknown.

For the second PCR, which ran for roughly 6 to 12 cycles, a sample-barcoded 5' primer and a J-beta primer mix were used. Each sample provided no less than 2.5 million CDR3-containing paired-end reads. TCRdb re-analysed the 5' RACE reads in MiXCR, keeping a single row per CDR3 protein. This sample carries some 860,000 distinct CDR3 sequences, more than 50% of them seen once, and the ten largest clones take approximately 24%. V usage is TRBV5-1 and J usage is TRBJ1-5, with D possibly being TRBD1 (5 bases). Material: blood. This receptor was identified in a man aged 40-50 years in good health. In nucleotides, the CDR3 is TGCGCCAGCAGCGTGGCAGGGAGCAATCAGCCCCAGCATTTT. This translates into CASSVAGSNQPQHF.